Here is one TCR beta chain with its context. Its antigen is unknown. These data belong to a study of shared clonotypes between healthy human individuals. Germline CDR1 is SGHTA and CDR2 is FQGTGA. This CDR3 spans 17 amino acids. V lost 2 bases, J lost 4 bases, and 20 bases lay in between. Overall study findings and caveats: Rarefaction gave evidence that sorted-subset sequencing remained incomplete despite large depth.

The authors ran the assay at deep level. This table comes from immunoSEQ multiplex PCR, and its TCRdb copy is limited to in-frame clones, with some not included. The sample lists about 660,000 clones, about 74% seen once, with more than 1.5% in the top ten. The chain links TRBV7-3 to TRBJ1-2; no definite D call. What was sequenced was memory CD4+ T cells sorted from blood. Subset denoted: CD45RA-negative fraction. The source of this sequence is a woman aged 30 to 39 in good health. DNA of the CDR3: TGTGCCAGCAGCTTAGATCTCGACCGCCTAACGAGCTATGGCTACACCTTC. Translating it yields CASSLDLDRLTSYGYTF.